A selection of T cell receptor beta chains follows, all from one sample in a study of CD8 T cells in Susac syndrome. TCRdb re-called the immunoSEQ multiplex PCR reads with MiXCR, one entry per CDR3 protein. This sample has some 160,000 distinct CDR3 sequences, with 90% to 95% found just once. The material sequenced was CD8+ T cells from PBMCs. All receptors come from a human donor with multiple sclerosis. Each CDR3 is given with its conserved first and last residue. Fields, in order: J gene, D gene, clone size, V gene, CDR3 protein, CDR3 DNA. A D gene is named only where the DNA matches it firmly. Clone size is given for some rows only: seen once, a few or many times, or a class if the clone is expanded.

TRBJ2-7	TRBD2	.	TRBV7-8	CASGGGSRYEQYF	TGTGCCAGCGGAGGCGGGAGTCGATACGAGCAGTACTTC
TRBJ2-7	.	.	TRBV5-6	CASSLGDWSYEQYF	TGTGCCAGCAGCTTGGGGGACTGGAGCTACGAGCAGTACTTC
TRBJ2-5	TRBD2	.	TRBV12-3/TRBV12-4	CASGIDSGRMETQYF	TGTGCCAGCGGAATCGATAGCGGGAGAATGGAGACCCAGTACTTC
TRBJ2-5	.	.	TRBV2	CASRGAPETQYF	TGTGCCAGCAGGGGGGCCCCAGAGACCCAGTACTTC
TRBJ1-3	TRBD1	.	TRBV20-1	CSARGTGLGNTIYF	TGCAGTGCTAGAGGGACAGGTCTTGGAAACACCATATATTTT
TRBJ1-2	TRBD1	few	TRBV5-5	CASSPTGDGYTF	TGTGCCAGCAGTCCGACAGGGGATGGCTACACCTTC
TRBJ1-1	.	.	TRBV20-1	CSASPGISTEAFF	TGCAGTGCTAGTCCGGGGATCTCCACTGAAGCTTTCTTT
TRBJ2-7	TRBD2	.	TRBV3-1	CASSQDSLAGSYEQYF	TGTGCCAGCAGCCAAGATTCCCTAGCGGGCTCCTACGAGCAGTACTTC
TRBJ2-1	.	.	TRBV12-3/TRBV12-4	CASRVVDEQFF	TGTGCCAGCAGGGTGGTCGATGAGCAGTTCTTC
TRBJ1-2	TRBD1	.	TRBV2	CASSETGQGDGYTF	TGTGCCAGCAGTGAAACGGGACAGGGTGATGGCTACACCTTC
TRBJ2-7	TRBD1	.	TRBV7-9	CASSPQDRDEQYF	TGTGCCAGCAGCCCCCAGGACAGGGACGAGCAGTACTTC
TRBJ2-5	TRBD2	.	TRBV5-1	CASSLREGRRETQYF	TGCGCCAGCAGCTTGCGGGAGGGACGGAGAGAGACCCAGTACTTC
TRBJ2-1	TRBD2	once	TRBV29-1	CSVRREYNEQFF	TGCAGCGTTCGGCGGGAGTACAATGAGCAGTTCTTC
TRBJ1-1	.	.	TRBV25-1	CASTVDTEAFF	TGTGCCAGCACGGTTGACACTGAAGCTTTCTTT
TRBJ2-1	.	.	TRBV29-1	CSVERPLGVFF	TGCAGCGTTGAAAGGCCACTTGGGGTGTTCTTC
TRBJ2-5	.	.	TRBV20-1	CSAPGLEFLKTQYF	TGCAGTGCACCGGGACTCGAATTTTTGAAGACCCAGTACTTC
TRBJ2-7	.	.	TRBV20-1	CSARVGTYEQYF	TGCAGTGCTAGAGTAGGGACCTACGAGCAGTACTTC
TRBJ2-7	TRBD1	once	TRBV4-1	CASSHPGQLYEQYF	TGCGCCAGCAGCCATCCGGGACAGTTATACGAGCAGTACTTC
TRBJ2-2	.	.	TRBV7-3	CASSLWVDPSPTGELFF	TGTGCCAGCAGCTTGTGGGTCGACCCAAGTCCAACCGGGGAGCTGTTTTTT
TRBJ1-2	.	.	TRBV14	CASSQEPRVISVDGYTF	TGTGCCAGCAGCCAAGAACCCAGGGTGATATCTGTTGATGGCTACACCTTC
TRBJ2-7	TRBD2	.	TRBV7-9	CASSGLAGDKSYEQYF	TGTGCCAGCAGCGGCCTAGCGGGAGATAAATCCTACGAGCAGTACTTC
TRBJ2-1	TRBD1	.	TRBV6-1	CASSEQGEYNEQFF	TGTGCCAGCAGTGAACAGGGGGAATACAATGAGCAGTTCTTC
TRBJ2-7	TRBD1	.	TRBV29-1	CSVEVRGLDEQYF	TGCAGCGTTGAGGTCAGGGGGCTCGACGAGCAGTACTTC
TRBJ2-3	TRBD2	few	TRBV7-2	CASSSRGGGTGKDTQYF	TGTGCCAGCAGCTCCCGGGGCGGGGGAACAGGCAAAGATACGCAGTATTTT
TRBJ2-7	.	.	TRBV5-1	CASSFRGVSYEQYF	TGCGCCAGCAGCTTTAGAGGGGTCTCCTACGAGCAGTACTTC